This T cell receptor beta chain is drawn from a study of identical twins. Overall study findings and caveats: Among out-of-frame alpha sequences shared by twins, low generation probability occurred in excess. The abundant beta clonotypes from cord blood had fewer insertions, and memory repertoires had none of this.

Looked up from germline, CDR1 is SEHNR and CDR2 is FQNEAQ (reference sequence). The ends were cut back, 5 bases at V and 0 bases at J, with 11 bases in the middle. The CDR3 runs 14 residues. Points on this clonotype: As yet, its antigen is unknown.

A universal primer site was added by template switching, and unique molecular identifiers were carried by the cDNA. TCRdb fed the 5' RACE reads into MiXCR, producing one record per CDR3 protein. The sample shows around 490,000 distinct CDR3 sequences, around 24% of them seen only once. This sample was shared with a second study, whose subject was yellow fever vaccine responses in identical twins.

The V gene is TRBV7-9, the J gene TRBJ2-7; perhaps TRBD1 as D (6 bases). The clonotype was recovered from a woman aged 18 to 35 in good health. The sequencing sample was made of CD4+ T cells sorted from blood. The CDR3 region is CASSRDISSYEQYF. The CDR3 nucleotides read TGTGCCAGCAGCCGGGACATAAGCTCCTACGAGCAGTACTTC.